This T cell receptor beta chain was found in a study of blood T cell repertoires in COVID-19 (dated by TCRdb to 2019 to 2021). About the full investigation: The collaborator samples originated in the United States, Italy and Spain and spanned the acute and convalescent phases of COVID-19. The repertoires were released in a freely available public database intended as a resource for research on the immune response to SARS-CoV-2. HLA class I and class II types, where available, came from metadata supplied by the sample provider rather than from assay-based typing. The samples were drawn from two sources: the first 160 participants of the ongoing ImmuneRACE study, and 1,200 or so subjects contributed by 6 global collaborators. A de-identified subject ID, COVID-19 status, age in years and sex were almost always included in the sample metadata. The prospective study material was composed of cDNA or gDNA derived from T cells, B-cell-depleted T cells, or PBMCs. Deeply sampled blood TCRbeta repertoires from subjects exposed to, actively infected with, or recovered from COVID-19 were included in the dataset. The full study reports these points: Clinical and demographic metadata were provided uncurated, with the amount varying by source and participant.

TCRbeta CDR3 regions were amplified from genomic DNA by means of the immunoSEQ Assay, a bias-controlled multiplex PCR. Regarding the original processing steps: Within the assay, amplification of reference gene primers was used to estimate how many nucleated cells each sample contained. To quantify the absolute abundance of each unique TCRbeta CDR3 rearrangement, sequence reads were collapsed and filtered. For each sample, productive Simpson clonality was calculated by taking the square root of Simpson's diversity index across productive rearrangements. This is the immuneACCESS table as TCRdb keeps it, with only in-frame sequences that have V and J called. A part of the clones is gone; compared with another copy, unresolved V genes explain less than half, and the rest is unexplained. The V and J calls and clone size were taken over from that table, and D and trimming were inferred from the DNA. The sample has 200,000 to 250,000 clones on record, 81% of them singletons. The ten largest clones capture around 7.5% of the sample.

With regard to this clone: Its antigen specificity is not known. The sample holds no much larger clone one base away, and base qualities are not on file.

One collaborating source in Seattle enrolled patients while the patients were actively infected and followed the patients over time throughout the course of disease. Whole blood was collected in K2EDTA tubes by collaborating institutions according to the institutions' own protocols. Collaborator samples were shipped for TCRbeta analysis as frozen whole blood, isolated PBMCs, or DNA extracted from either sample type. The sample consisted of peripheral blood. The receptor was derived from a woman of 80 years or more with COVID-19, enrolled during active disease.

The sequence in DNA is TGTGCCAGCAGCGGAACTAGCGGGAGACCAGATACGCAGTATTTT. Translated, it gives CASSGTSGRPDTQYF. This chain is built from TRBV5-4 and TRBJ2-3; 11 central bases correspond to TRBD2. V is pruned by 4 bases and J by 4 bases, leaving 5 bases of the junction without a gene match. The CDR3 has 15 amino acids, counting the end cysteine and phenylalanine. CDR3 DNA only is kept here, 45 bases in frame from base 1. Via the germline V gene (reference sequence), CDR1 is SGHNT and CDR2 YYREEE.